The present T cell receptor beta chain was sequenced within a study of cytomegalovirus exposure and HLA in healthy donors. Study-level points and caveats: Excluded were some V segments that proved indistinguishable, including TRBV6-2 and TRBV6-3. Presence/absence analyses rested on an assumption that sequencing depth was roughly uniform across donors. Segments of the TCR beta V type were, in most cases, productive about 87% or about 30% of the time in an earlier analysis.

As concerns this clone: The antigen remains unidentified.

Germline CDR1 is MNHNS and CDR2 is SASEGT. CDR3 size: 11 residues. V dropped 11 bases and J dropped 0 bases, with 8 bases sitting between them. PCR was performed using 60 Vbeta and 13 Jbeta primers. TCRdb keeps only in-frame clones here, not all; method: immunoSEQ multiplex PCR. Of about 80,000 clones listed, roughly 65% were seen once; the top ten hold 3.5% to 4.5%. This chain uses TRBV6-1 with TRBJ2-7; D ambiguous. The clonotype was recovered from a male donor in good health and CMV-seropositive. The sequenced material came from PBMCs. The CDR3 loop is CAVSGSYEQYF. The CDR3 nucleotides read TGTGCCGTTTCAGGCTCCTACGAGCAGTACTTC.